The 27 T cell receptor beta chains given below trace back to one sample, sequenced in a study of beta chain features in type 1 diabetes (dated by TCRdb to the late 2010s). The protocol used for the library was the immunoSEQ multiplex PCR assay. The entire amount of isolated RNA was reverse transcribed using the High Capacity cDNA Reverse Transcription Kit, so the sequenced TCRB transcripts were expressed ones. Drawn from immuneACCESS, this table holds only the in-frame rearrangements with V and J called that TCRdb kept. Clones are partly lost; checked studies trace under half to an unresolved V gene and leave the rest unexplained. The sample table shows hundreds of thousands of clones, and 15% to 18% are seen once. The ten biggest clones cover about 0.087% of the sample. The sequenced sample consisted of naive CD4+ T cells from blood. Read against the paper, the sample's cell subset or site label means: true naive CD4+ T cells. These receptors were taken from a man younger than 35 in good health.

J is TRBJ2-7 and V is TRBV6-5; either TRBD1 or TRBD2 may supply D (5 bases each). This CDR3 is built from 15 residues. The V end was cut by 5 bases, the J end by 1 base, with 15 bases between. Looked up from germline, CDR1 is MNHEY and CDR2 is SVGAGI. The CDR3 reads CASSLLSWGSYEQYF. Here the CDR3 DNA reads TGTGCCAGCAGTCTTCTCTCGTGGGGGTCCTACGAGCAGTACTTC.

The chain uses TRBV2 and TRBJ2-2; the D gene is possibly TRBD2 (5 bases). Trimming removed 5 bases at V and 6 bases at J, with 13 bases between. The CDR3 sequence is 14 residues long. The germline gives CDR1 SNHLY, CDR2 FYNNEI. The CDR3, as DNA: TGTGCCAGCAGTTGGAGTGAGGGTCCCGGGGAGCTGTTTTTT. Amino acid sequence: CASSWSEGPGELFF.

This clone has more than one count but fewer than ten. CDR3 DNA: TGTGCCAGCAGTTTGCGGGTAACGCGCCAAGAGACCCAGTACTTC. This codes for CASSLRVTRQETQYF. The chain recombines TRBV27 with TRBJ2-5; weak D call: TRBD2 (5 bases). The CDR3 spans 15 residues. V lost 3 bases and J 1 base, leaving 12 bases between the germline ends. Per germline, CDR1 MNHEY and CDR2 SMNVEV (reference sequence).

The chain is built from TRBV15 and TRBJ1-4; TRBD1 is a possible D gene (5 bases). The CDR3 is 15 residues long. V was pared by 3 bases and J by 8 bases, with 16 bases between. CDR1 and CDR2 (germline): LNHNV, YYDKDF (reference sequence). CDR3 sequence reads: CATSRGRVLLEKLFF. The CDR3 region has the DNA TGTGCCACCAGCAGGGGACGGGTGCTTTTGGAAAAACTGTTTTTT. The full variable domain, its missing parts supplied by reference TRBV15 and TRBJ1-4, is DAMVIQNPRYQVTQFGKPVTLSCSQTLNHNVMYWYQQKSSQAPKLLFHYYDKDFNNEADTPDNFQSRRPNTSFCFLDIRSPGLGDTAMYLCATSRGRVLLEKLFFGSGTQLSVL.

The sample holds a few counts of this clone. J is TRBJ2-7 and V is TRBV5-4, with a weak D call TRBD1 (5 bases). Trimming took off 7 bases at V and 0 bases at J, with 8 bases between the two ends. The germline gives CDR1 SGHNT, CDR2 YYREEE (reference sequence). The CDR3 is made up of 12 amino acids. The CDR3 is CASRQGSYEQYF. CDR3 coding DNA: TGTGCCAGCCGCCAGGGCTCCTACGAGCAGTACTTC. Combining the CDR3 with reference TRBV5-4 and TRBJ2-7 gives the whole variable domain ETGVTQSPTHLIKTRGQQVTLRCSSQSGHNTVSWYQQALGQGPQFIFQYYREEENGRGNFPPRFSGLQFPNYSSELNVNALELDDSALYLCASRQGSYEQYFGPGTRLTVT.

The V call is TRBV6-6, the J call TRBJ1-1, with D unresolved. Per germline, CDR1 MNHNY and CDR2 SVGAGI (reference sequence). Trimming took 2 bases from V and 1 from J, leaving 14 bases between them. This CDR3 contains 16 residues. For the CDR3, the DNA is TGTGCCAGCAGTTACGACTCGGCTTGGGGGAACACTGAAGCTTTCTTT. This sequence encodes CASSYDSAWGNTEAFF.

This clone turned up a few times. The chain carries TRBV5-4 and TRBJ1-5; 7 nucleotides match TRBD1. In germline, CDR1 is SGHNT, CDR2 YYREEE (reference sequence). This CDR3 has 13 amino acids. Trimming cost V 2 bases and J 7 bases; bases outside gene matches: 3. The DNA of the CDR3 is TGTGCCAGCAGCTTTGACAGGGACCAGCCCCAGCATTTT. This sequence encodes CASSFDRDQPQHF.

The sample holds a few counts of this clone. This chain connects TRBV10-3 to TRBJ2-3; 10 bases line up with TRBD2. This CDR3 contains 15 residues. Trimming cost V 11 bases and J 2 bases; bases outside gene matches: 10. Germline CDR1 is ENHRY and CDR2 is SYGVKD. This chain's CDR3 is CASRGLAGATDTQYF. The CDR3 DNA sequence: TGTGCCTCCCGGGGGCTAGCGGGGGCCACAGATACGCAGTATTTT.

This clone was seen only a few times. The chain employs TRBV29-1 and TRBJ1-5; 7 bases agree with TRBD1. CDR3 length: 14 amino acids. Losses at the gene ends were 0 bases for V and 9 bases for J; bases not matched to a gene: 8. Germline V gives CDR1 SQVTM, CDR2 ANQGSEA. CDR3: CSVEEGGGGAPQHF. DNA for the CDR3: TGCAGCGTTGAAGAAGGGGGCGGCGGAGCGCCCCAGCATTTT.

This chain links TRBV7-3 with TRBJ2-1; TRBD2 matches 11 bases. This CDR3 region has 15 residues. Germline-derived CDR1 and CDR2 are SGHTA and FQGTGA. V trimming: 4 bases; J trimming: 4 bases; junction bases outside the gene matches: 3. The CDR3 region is CASSSTSGTYNEQFF. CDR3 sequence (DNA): TGTGCCAGCAGCTCGACTAGCGGGACGTACAATGAGCAGTTCTTC. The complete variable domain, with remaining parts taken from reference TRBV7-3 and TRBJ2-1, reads GAGVSQTPSNKVTEKGKYVELRCDPISGHTALYWYRQSLGQGPEFLIYFQGTGAADDSGLPNDRFFAVRPEGSVSTLKIQRTERGDSAVYLCASSSTSGTYNEQFFGPGTRLTVL.

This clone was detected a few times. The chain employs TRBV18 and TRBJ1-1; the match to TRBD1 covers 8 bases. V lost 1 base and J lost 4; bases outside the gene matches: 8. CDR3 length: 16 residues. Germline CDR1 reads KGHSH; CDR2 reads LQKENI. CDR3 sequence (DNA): TGTGCCAGCTCACCACTCAGACAGGGGCTGAGCACTGAAGCTTTCTTT. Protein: CASSPLRQGLSTEAFF.

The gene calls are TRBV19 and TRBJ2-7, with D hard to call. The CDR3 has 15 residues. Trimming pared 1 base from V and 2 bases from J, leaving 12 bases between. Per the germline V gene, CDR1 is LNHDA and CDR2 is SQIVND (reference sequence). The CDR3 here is CASSIGHLSTYEQYF. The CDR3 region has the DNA TGTGCCAGTAGTATAGGGCACTTGAGCACCTACGAGCAGTACTTC.

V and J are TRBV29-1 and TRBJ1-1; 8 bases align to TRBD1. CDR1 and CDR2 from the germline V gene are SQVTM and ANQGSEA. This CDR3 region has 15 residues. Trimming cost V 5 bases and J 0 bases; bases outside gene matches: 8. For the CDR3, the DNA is TGCAGCGTTAGTCCGACAGGGGCGATGAACACTGAAGCTTTCTTT. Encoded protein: CSVSPTGAMNTEAFF. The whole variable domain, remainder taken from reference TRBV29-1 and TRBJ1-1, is SAVISQKPSRDICQRGTSLTIQCQVDSQVTMMFWYRQQPGQSLTLIATANQGSEATYESGFVIDKFPISRPNLTFSTLTVSNMSPEDSSIYLCSVSPTGAMNTEAFFGQGTRLTVV.

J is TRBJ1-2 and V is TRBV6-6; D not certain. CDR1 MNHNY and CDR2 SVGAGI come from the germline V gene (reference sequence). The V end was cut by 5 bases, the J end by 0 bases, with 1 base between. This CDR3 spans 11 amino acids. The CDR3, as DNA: TGTGCCAGCAGTACTAACTATGGCTACACCTTC. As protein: CASSTNYGYTF.

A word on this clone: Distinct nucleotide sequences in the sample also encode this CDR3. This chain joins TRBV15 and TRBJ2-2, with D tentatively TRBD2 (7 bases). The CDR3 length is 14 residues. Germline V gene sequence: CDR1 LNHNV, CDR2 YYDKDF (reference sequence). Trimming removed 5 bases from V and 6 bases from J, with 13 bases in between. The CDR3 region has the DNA TGTGCCACCAGCCGCGGGGGCTTGGCCGGGGAGCTGTTTTTT. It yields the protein CATSRGGLAGELFF.

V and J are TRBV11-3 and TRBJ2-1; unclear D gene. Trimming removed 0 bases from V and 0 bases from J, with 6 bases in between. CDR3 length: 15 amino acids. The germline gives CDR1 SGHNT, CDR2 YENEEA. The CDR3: CASSLESSSYNEQFF. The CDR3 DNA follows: TGTGCCAGCAGCTTAGAGTCAAGCTCCTACAATGAGCAGTTCTTC.

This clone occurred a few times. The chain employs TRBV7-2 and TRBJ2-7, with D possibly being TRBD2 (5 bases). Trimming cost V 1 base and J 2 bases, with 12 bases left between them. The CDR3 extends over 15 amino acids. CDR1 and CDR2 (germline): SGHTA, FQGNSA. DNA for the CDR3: TGTGCCAGCAGCTTAGGGAGGCGGCAACCCTACGAGCAGTACTTC. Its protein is CASSLGRRQPYEQYF.

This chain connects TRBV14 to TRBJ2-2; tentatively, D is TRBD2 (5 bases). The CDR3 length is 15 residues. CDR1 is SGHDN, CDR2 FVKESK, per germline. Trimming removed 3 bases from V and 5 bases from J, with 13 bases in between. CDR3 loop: CASSHRLTGTGELFF. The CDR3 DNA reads TGTGCCAGCAGCCACCGCCTGACGGGAACCGGGGAGCTGTTTTTT.

The CDR3 coding sequence is TGTGCCAGCACCCCATCTGGGGCCAACGTCCTGACTTTC. Translation gives CASTPSGANVLTF. J is TRBJ2-6 and V is TRBV25-1; D is undetermined. Trimming cost V 7 bases and J 1 base, with 5 bases left between them. The CDR3 runs to 13 residues. Germline CDR1 MGHDK, CDR2 SYGVNS.

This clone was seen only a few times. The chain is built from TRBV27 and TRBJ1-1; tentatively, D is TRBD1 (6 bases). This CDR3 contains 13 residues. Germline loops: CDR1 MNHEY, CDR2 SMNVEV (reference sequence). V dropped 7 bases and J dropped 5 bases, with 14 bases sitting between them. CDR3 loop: CASTLFRGTEAFF. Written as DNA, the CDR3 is TGTGCCAGCACACTATTCAGGGGAACTGAAGCTTTCTTT.

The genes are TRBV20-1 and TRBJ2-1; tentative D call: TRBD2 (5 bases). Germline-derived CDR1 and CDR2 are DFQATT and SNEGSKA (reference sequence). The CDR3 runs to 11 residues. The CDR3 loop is CSRRSGSEQFF. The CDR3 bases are TGCAGCCGAAGATCGGGGAGTGAGCAGTTCTTC.

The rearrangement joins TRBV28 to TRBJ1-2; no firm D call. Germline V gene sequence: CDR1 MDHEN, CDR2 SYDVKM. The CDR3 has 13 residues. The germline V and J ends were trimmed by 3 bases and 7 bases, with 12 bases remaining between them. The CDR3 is CASSLVSLGGYTF. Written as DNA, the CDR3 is TGTGCCAGCAGTTTGGTCAGCCTGGGTGGCTACACCTTC.

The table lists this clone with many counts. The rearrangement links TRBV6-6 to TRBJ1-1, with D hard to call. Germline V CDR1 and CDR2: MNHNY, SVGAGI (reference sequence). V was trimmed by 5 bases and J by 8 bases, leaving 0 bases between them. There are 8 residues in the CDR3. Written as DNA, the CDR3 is TGTGCCAGCAGTGAAGCTTTCTTT. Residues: CASSEAFF.

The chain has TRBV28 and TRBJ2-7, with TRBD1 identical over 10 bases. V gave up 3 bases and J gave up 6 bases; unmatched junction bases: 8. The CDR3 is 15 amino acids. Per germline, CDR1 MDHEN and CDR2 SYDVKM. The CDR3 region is CASSFRGQGSREQYF. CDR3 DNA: TGTGCCAGCAGTTTTCGGGGACAGGGGTCCCGCGAGCAGTACTTC.

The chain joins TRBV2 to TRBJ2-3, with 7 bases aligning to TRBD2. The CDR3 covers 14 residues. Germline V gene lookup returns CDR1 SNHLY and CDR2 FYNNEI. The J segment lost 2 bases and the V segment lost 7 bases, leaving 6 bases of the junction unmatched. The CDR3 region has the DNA TGTGCCAGCATACGGGGGGAACCCACAGATACGCAGTATTTT. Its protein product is CASIRGEPTDTQYF.

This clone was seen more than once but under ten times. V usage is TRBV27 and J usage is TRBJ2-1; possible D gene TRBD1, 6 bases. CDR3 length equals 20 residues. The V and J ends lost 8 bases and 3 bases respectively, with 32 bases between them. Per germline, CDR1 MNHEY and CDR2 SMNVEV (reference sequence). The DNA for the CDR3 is TGTGCCAGCGCTATCTCCGGGACACGGTACTCCACTGACCTCTACAATGAGCAGTTCTTC. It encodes CASAISGTRYSTDLYNEQFF.

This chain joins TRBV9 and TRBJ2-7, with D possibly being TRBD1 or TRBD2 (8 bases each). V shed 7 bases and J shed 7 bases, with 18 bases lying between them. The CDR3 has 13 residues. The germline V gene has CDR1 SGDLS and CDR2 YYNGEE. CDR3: CASGLAGGSEQYF. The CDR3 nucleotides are TGTGCCAGCGGACTAGCAGGGGGCAGTGAGCAGTACTTC.